Each of the 30 T cell receptor beta chains below was sequenced from the same sample in a study of CD8+CD57+ T cells in acquired aplastic anemia. Genomic DNA templated the TCR beta VDJ and CDR3 profiling. TCRdb re-called the reads through MiXCR, storing one row per CDR3 protein. The repertoire has about 220,000 distinct CDR3 sequences, approximately 35% of them found once; the top ten carry roughly 1.1%. Sequenced input: sorted CD4+, CD8+, or CD8+CD57+ T cells (not recorded which) from PBMCs. These TCRs come from a human donor in good health, serving as a control.

This clonotype appeared once. This chain joins TRBV14 and TRBJ2-3; TRBD1 aligns across 7 bases. This CDR3 comprises 16 residues. The V gene's germline CDR1 is SGHDN and CDR2 FVKESK. V lost 3 bases, J lost 2 bases, and 8 bases stayed unmatched. CDR3 region: CASSQRQGWTTDTQYF. In DNA form, the CDR3 reads TGTGCCAGCAGCCAGAGACAGGGTTGGACCACAGATACGCAGTATTTT.

Of note for this clonotype: A much larger clonotype is one base distant, so this may be a read error. This chain connects TRBV11-2 to TRBJ2-5, with 7 bases that match TRBD1. V lost 8 bases, J lost 1 base, and 7 bases stayed unmatched. This CDR3 region has 14 residues. Germline CDR1 SGHAT, CDR2 FQNNGV. CDR3 residues: CASGSYRGQETQYF. In nucleotides, the CDR3 is TGTGCCAGCGGCTCTTACAGGGGCCAAGAGACCCAGTACTTC.

In its sample, this clonotype was seen many times. V and J are TRBV24-1 and TRBJ2-1; D is perhaps TRBD1 or TRBD2 (5 bases each). There are 14 residues in the CDR3. CDR1 is KGHDR, CDR2 SFDVKD, per germline. Trimming shortened V by 4 bases and J by 5 bases, and 11 bases separated the two germline ends. CDR3 DNA sequence: TGTGCCACCAGTGACCCGGGACGAAACAATGAGCAGTTCTTC. Protein product: CATSDPGRNNEQFF.

This clonotype has a handful of counts. This sequence may be a read error, since a much larger clone differs from it by one base. This chain uses TRBV24-1 with TRBJ2-1, with 9 bases that match TRBD2. The CDR3 consists of 16 residues. Germline V gives CDR1 KGHDR, CDR2 SFDVKD. This CDR3 is CATSDPGTSSANKQFF. CDR3 in DNA: TGTGCCACCAGTGACCCAGGGACTAGCTCGGCCAATAAGCAGTTCTTC.

This clonotype came up many times. The chain has TRBV2 and TRBJ1-3; D not resolved. V lost 2 bases, J lost 4 bases, and 6 bases lay in between. Germline loops: CDR1 SNHLY, CDR2 FYNNEI. The CDR3 loop spans 13 amino acids. The CDR3 DNA reads as TGTGCCAGCAGTGAACAGACAGGAAACACCATATATTTT. It specifies CASSEQTGNTIYF.

There are many counts of this clonotype. This sequence joins TRBV5-1 and TRBJ2-1; D gene unclear. The V gene lost 1 base and the J gene lost 11 bases, with 13 bases spanning the gap. The CDR3 spans 13 residues. The germline V gene has CDR1 SGHRS and CDR2 YFSETQ. CDR3 region: CASSLTDDVKQFF. The DNA for the CDR3 is TGCGCCAGCAGCTTGACCGACGACGTGAAGCAGTTCTTC.

The sample holds many counts of this clonotype. The chain combines TRBV11-1 with TRBJ2-3, with TRBD1 matching over 9 bases. Germline V lookup: CDR1 SGHAT, CDR2 FQDESV (reference sequence). V was pared by 3 bases and J by 0 bases, with 4 bases of the junction left unmatched. The CDR3 has 16 amino acids. This chain's CDR3 is CASSLGTGISTDTQYF. CDR3 in DNA: TGTGCCAGCAGCTTGGGGACAGGGATTAGCACAGATACGCAGTATTTT.

This clonotype was counted ten times or more. This chain uses TRBV19 with TRBJ2-7; TRBD1 agrees at 8 bases. V was pared by 4 bases and J by 0 bases, with 5 bases of the junction left unmatched. The germline V gene encodes CDR1 LNHDA and CDR2 SQIVND (reference sequence). The CDR3 contains 15 residues. CDR3 protein: CASSSGTGASYEQYF. CDR3 DNA: TGTGCCAGTAGTAGTGGGACAGGAGCCTCCTACGAGCAGTACTTC.

There are many counts of this clonotype. V is TRBV7-8 and J is TRBJ1-5; the D is unclear. V gave up 5 bases and J gave up 6 bases, with 11 bases separating them. The CDR3 extends over 13 amino acids. Germline V CDR1 and CDR2: SGHVS, FQNEAQ. CDR3 DNA sequence: TGTGCCAGCAGCCTCGGTACGGGTCAGCCCCAGCATTTT. Its translation: CASSLGTGQPQHF.

This clonotype was counted many times. The V gene is TRBV11-2, the J gene TRBJ1-5; weak D call: TRBD1 (5 bases). The V and J ends lost 5 bases and 2 bases respectively, with 16 bases between them. Germline V gives CDR1 SGHAT, CDR2 FQNNGV. This CDR3 spans 16 amino acids. The CDR3: CASSRWGGDGNQPQHF. For the CDR3, the DNA is TGTGCCAGCAGCCGGTGGGGGGGGGATGGCAATCAGCCCCAGCATTTT.

The chain is built from TRBV4-2 and TRBJ2-3, with a possible D match to TRBD2 (6 bases). In germline, CDR1 is LGHNA, CDR2 YNFKEQ. This CDR3 has 16 residues. The V end lost 4 bases, the J end lost 2 bases, and 16 bases lay between the germline ends. The CDR3 nucleotides are TGTGCCAGCAGCCCGGCCGGGACTTTCACCACAGATACGCAGTATTTT. This gives the protein CASSPAGTFTTDTQYF.

Ten or more counts support this clonotype. This chain links TRBV5-1 with TRBJ1-1; a weak D match, TRBD1 (6 bases). Germline lookup yields CDR1 SGHRS and CDR2 YFSETQ. Trimming left V 3 bases short and J 7 bases short, with 7 bases between. This CDR3 comprises 11 residues. Written as DNA, the CDR3 is TGCGCCAGCAGCTCCAGGGGTGAAGCTTTCTTT. It codes for CASSSRGEAFF.

With respect to this clonotype: The junction and the germline gene differ at one end; a read error may be behind it. The CDR3 here is CASSRGTGMLNCGYTF. CDR3 in DNA: TGTGCCAGCTCACGCGGGACAGGGATGTTAAACTGTGGCTACACCTTC. J is TRBJ1-2 and V is TRBV18; 9 bases align to TRBD1. The CDR3 has 16 amino acids. CDR1 and CDR2 from the germline V gene are KGHSH and LQKENI.

This chain links TRBV5-6 with TRBJ1-1, with 11 bases aligning to TRBD1. V was clipped by 4 bases and J by 4 bases; unmatched bases: 9. This CDR3 has 16 amino acids. Germline V gene lookup returns CDR1 SGHDT and CDR2 YYEEEE. The CDR3 sequence: CASSPTGTGGTTEAFF. The CDR3 bases are TGTGCCAGCAGCCCAACTGGGACAGGGGGTACCACTGAAGCTTTCTTT.

This clonotype was seen many times. The V gene is TRBV5-1, the J gene TRBJ1-1, with a possible D match to TRBD1 (5 bases). V lost 1 base and J 5 bases, leaving 12 bases between the germline ends. Germline V lookup: CDR1 SGHRS, CDR2 YFSETQ. The CDR3 contains 14 residues. CDR3 DNA sequence: TGCGCCAGCAGCTTGTGGGACCAACAGACTGAAGCTTTCTTT. It encodes CASSLWDQQTEAFF.

This sequence joins TRBV11-2 and TRBJ2-3; TRBD2 agrees at 7 bases. The V gene's germline CDR1 is SGHAT and CDR2 FQNNGV. Trimming at V came to 1 base and at J to 2 bases, leaving 6 bases not matched to a gene. CDR3 length: 16 residues. This CDR3 is CASSLVGAGTTDTQYF. CDR3 in DNA: TGTGCCAGCAGCTTAGTAGGAGCGGGAACCACAGATACGCAGTATTTT.

Of note for this clonotype: This clone may be a read error of a much larger clone one base away. The chain carries TRBV20-1 and TRBJ2-5; 12 bases agree with TRBD2. After removal of 2 bases from V and 11 bases from J, the junction contained 15 bases not matched to a gene. The CDR3 is made up of 16 amino acids. Germline CDR1 reads DFQATT; CDR2 reads SNEGSKA (reference sequence). For the CDR3, the DNA is TGCAGTGCTAGATCCTGGACTAGCGGGAATCACAATGAGCAGTACTTC. It encodes CSARSWTSGNHNEQYF.

There are many counts of this clonotype. J is TRBJ1-1 and V is TRBV11-1; TRBD1 is a possible D gene (5 bases). V gave up 5 bases and J gave up 5 bases, with 24 bases separating them. In germline, CDR1 is SGHAT, CDR2 FQDESV (reference sequence). The CDR3 extends over 17 amino acids. In nucleotides, the CDR3 is TGTGCCAGCAGCCCCAATGGCCAAGTTCAGGGACGGACTGAAGCTTTCTTT. It codes for CASSPNGQVQGRTEAFF. The full variable domain, rest sourced from reference TRBV11-1 and TRBJ1-1, is EAEVAQSPRYKITEKSQAVAFWCDPISGHATLYWYRQILGQGPELLVQFQDESVVDDSQLPKDRFSAERLKGVDSTLKIQPAELGDSAMYLCASSPNGQVQGRTEAFFGQGTRLTVV.

At least ten counts were recorded for this clonotype. The genes are TRBV7-2 and TRBJ1-3; D not certain. Per the germline V gene, CDR1 is SGHTA and CDR2 is FQGNSA. Trimming removed 2 bases from V and 4 bases from J, with 6 bases in between. This CDR3 contains 13 residues. The CDR3 sequence is CASSLIIGNTIYF. The CDR3 DNA follows: TGTGCCAGCAGCTTAATTATCGGAAACACCATATATTTT.

The CDR3 DNA sequence: TGTGCCAGCTCACAGTCGGCGGCGCCCTACGAGCAGTACTTC. This sequence encodes CASSQSAAPYEQYF. The chain employs TRBV24-1 and TRBJ2-7; D is ambiguous. This CDR3 comprises 14 residues. From germline, CDR1 is KGHDR and CDR2 SFDVKD. V was shortened by 11 bases and J by 2 bases, with 18 bases between the two germline ends.

The chain uses TRBV5-4 and TRBJ1-1; D uncertain. V was shortened by 1 base and J by 3 bases, with 13 bases between the two germline ends. CDR1 is SGHNT, CDR2 YYREEE, per germline (reference sequence). This CDR3 region has 15 residues. CDR3 nucleotides: TGTGCCAGCAGCTTGTACAGCACTTCCGACACTGAAGCTTTCTTT. It specifies CASSLYSTSDTEAFF.

This chain uses TRBV29-1 with TRBJ1-3; no reliable D call. V gave up 3 bases and J gave up 4 bases, with 10 bases separating them. Germline V gives CDR1 SQVTM, CDR2 ANQGSEA. The CDR3 runs to 13 residues. The CDR3 reads CSVEEGSGNTIYF. The CDR3 DNA sequence: TGCAGCGTTGAGGAGGGATCGGGAAACACCATATATTTT.

This clonotype came up many times. The V call is TRBV19, the J call TRBJ1-2; no clear D gene. The CDR3 consists of 12 residues. V lost 7 bases, J lost 1 base, and 7 bases lay in between. Germline V lookup: CDR1 LNHDA, CDR2 SQIVND (reference sequence). The DNA for the CDR3 is TGTGCCAGTACCGGATTTAACTATGGCTACACCTTC. Protein sequence: CASTGFNYGYTF.

J is TRBJ2-1 and V is TRBV9; no clear D. Germline CDR1 reads SGDLS; CDR2 reads YYNGEE. V lost 4 bases and J lost 10, with 12 bases in between. The CDR3 length is 12 residues. For the CDR3, the DNA is TGTGCCAGCAGCCCGACTGGAATCGAGCAGTTCTTC. Amino acids: CASSPTGIEQFF. The full variable domain, completed using reference TRBV9 and TRBJ2-1, is DSGVTQTPKHLITATGQRVTLRCSPRSGDLSVYWYQQSLDQGLQFLIQYYNGEERAKGNILERFSAQQFPDLHSELNLSSLELGDSALYFCASSPTGIEQFFGPGTRLTVL.

This clonotype was detected a few times. A read error may produce the germline difference seen at one junction end. This chain links TRBV10-3 with TRBJ2-6; 8 nucleotides align to TRBD1. The CDR3 runs 18 residues. Germline V gives CDR1 ENHRY, CDR2 SYGVKD. This CDR3 is CASSLRGPPHSGANVLTF. Here the CDR3 DNA reads TGTGCCAGCAGTCTCAGGGGGCCCCCACACTCTGGGGCCAACGTCCTGACTTTC.

On this clonotype itself: This may come from a read error, since a much larger clone is one base off. The chain employs TRBV9 and TRBJ1-3; D gene uncertain. Germline CDR1 and CDR2: SGDLS and YYNGEE. The CDR3 is 15 amino acids. CDR3 in DNA: TGTGTCAGCAGCTCCAGCGGTGTAGGCGGAAACACCATATATTTT. Translated, it gives CVSSSSGVGGNTIYF.

J is TRBJ2-3 and V is TRBV10-2; D remains ambiguous. Germline CDR1 and CDR2: WSHSY and SAAADI. CDR3 size: 13 residues. The V end was cut by 2 bases, the J end by 5 bases, with 8 bases between. The CDR3 here is CASSEVSKDTQYF. For the CDR3, the DNA is TGCGCCAGCAGTGAGGTCTCGAAAGATACGCAGTATTTT.

The chain joins TRBV18 to TRBJ2-5, with a possible D match to TRBD1 (6 bases). V lost 3 bases to trimming and J lost 5 bases, with 10 bases between them. Per the germline V gene, CDR1 is KGHSH and CDR2 is LQKENI. The CDR3 sequence is 13 residues long. The CDR3 reads CASSPGQSETQYF. As DNA, the CDR3 is TGTGCCAGCTCACCCGGACAGTCGGAGACCCAGTACTTC.

This clonotype was counted ten times or more. The chain combines TRBV10-1 with TRBJ1-2; 7 nucleotides match TRBD1. CDR3 length: 13 amino acids. Unmatched junction bases numbered 3, after V lost 5 bases and J lost 3 bases. Germline CDR1 reads WNHNN; CDR2 reads SYGVQD (reference sequence). CDR3 region: CASSTGTDYGYTF. CDR3 DNA sequence: TGCGCCAGCAGTACCGGGACAGACTATGGCTACACCTTC.

The rearrangement joins TRBV29-1 to TRBJ1-2; D unresolved. The germline V gene has CDR1 SQVTM and CDR2 ANQGSEA. Trimming took 0 bases from V and 5 from J, leaving 10 bases between them. The CDR3 length is 13 residues. CDR3 loop: CSVEDRTGYGYTF. For the CDR3, the DNA is TGCAGCGTTGAAGATCGGACTGGGTATGGCTACACCTTC.